The clone carrying this T cell receptor (beta chain) was seen repeatedly, ten times or more. Antigen: not known. These data originate in a study of T cells after yellow fever vaccination. About the study: Fractions of low cell number were prepared using SMART-Seq v4 Ultra Low Input. Study-wide results and limits: Although most clonotypes did not, a small share appeared in both CD4 and CD8 compartments. Weaker, the secondary response peaked sooner, at day 5 versus 15.

Generation of TCR cDNA used 5'RACE template switching (which added a universal primer site and UMIs). TCRdb re-called the 5' RACE reads with MiXCR, one entry per CDR3 protein. The sample includes 150,000 or so distinct CDR3 sequences, almost 7% of them seen just once. There are 15 residues in the CDR3. CDR1 is MNHNS and CDR2 is SASEGT in the germline V gene. V lost 5 bases, J lost 0 bases, and 2 bases stayed unmatched. This receptor was identified in a man aged 18 to 30 who received the YFV17D yellow fever vaccine. The sample in question was CD4+ T cells sorted from PBMCs, obtained about 5 days after the first yellow fever vaccination. The chain joins TRBV6-1 to TRBJ2-1; 9 nucleotides agree with TRBD2. The CDR3 region has the DNA TGTGCCAGCAGTCTTAGCGGGGGCTCCTACAATGAGCAGTTCTTC. It is translated as CASSLSGGSYNEQFF.